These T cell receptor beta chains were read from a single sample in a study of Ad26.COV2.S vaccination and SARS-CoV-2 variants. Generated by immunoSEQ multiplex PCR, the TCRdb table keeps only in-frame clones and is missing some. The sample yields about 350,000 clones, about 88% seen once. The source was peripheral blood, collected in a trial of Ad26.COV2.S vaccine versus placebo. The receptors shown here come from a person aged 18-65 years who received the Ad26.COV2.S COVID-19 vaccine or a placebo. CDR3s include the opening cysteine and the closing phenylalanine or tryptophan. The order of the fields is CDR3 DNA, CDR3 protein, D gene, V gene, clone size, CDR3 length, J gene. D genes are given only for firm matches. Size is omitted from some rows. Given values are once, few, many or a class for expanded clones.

TGCGCCAGCAGCTTGGGTATGGGACAGGGTAATGAAAAACTGTTTTTT | CASSLGMGQGNEKLFF | TRBD1 | TRBV5-1 | NA | 16 | TRBJ1-4
TGTGCCAGCAGCCAGGGTTATGGCTACACCTTC | CASSQGYGYTF | NA | TRBV14 | NA | 11 | TRBJ1-2
TGTGCCAGCAGAGGGACAGGGGGCGATCAGCCCCAGCATTTT | CASRGTGGDQPQHF | TRBD1 | TRBV6-6 | NA | 14 | TRBJ1-5
TGCGCCAGCAGCTCGGGGACAGGGCTTCACTCACCCCTCCACTTT | CASSSGTGLHSPLHF | TRBD1 | TRBV5-1 | NA | 15 | TRBJ1-6
TGTGCCAGCAGCCAAGATAGTAACGAGCAGTACTTC | CASSQDSNEQYF | NA | TRBV3-1/TRBV3-2 | NA | 12 | TRBJ2-7
TGTGCCAGCAATAAAAAAAACGGACTATCCAAAAACATTCAGTACTTC | CASNKKNGLSKNIQYF | NA | TRBV7-3 | NA | 16 | TRBJ2-4
TGCGCCAGCAGCTCTCGATCTGACAGGGCCACTGAAGCTTTCTTT | CASSSRSDRATEAFF | TRBD1 | TRBV5-1 | NA | 15 | TRBJ1-1
TGTGCCAGTAGTAGAGGGACAGGGTCCTACGAGCAGTACTTC | CASSRGTGSYEQYF | TRBD1 | TRBV19 | few | 14 | TRBJ2-7
TGTGCCACCGTACAGGCCCCGGGGACTGAAGCTTTCTTT | CATVQAPGTEAFF | NA | TRBV10-3 | NA | 13 | TRBJ1-1
TGTGCCAGCAGAGCACTTAGCGGGATCGAACACGAGCAGTACTTC | CASRALSGIEHEQYF | TRBD2 | TRBV6-6 | NA | 15 | TRBJ2-7
TGCAGCGTTCTTCGTTTAGGGGGTTACAATGAAAAACTGTTTTTT | CSVLRLGGYNEKLFF | NA | TRBV29-1 | NA | 15 | TRBJ1-4
TGTGCCAGCAGCTTAGGACAGGTGAACACCGGGGAGCTGTTTTTT | CASSLGQVNTGELFF | NA | TRBV11-2 | NA | 15 | TRBJ2-2
TGTGCCAGCAGCCCCGGACAGGGAGTAGCAGATACGCAGTATTTT | CASSPGQGVADTQYF | TRBD1 | TRBV7-2 | NA | 15 | TRBJ2-3
TGCGCCAGCAGTGTTGTGGGGGAACTAAATCAGCCCCAGCATTTT | CASSVVGELNQPQHF | NA | TRBV10-1 | NA | 15 | TRBJ1-5
TGTGCCAGCAGCAGACAGACAGCCGGAGGGACTGAAGCTTTCTTT | CASSRQTAGGTEAFF | NA | TRBV7-2 | NA | 15 | TRBJ1-1
TGTGCCAGCAGCCAGGAAACCTTAGCGGGAGCCTCCTACGAGCAGTACTTC | CASSQETLAGASYEQYF | TRBD2 | TRBV3-1/TRBV3-2 | NA | 17 | TRBJ2-7
TGCGCCAGCAGCTTGTGGGGGGAGGACACTGAAGCTTTCTTT | CASSLWGEDTEAFF | NA | TRBV5-1 | NA | 14 | TRBJ1-1
TGTGCCAGCAGTTACAGGCGGCGCGCCCAAGAGACCCAGTACTTC | CASSYRRRAQETQYF | NA | TRBV6-2/TRBV6-3 | NA | 15 | TRBJ2-5
TGTGCCAGCAGTTGGACTAGCGGGAGGAGCTCCTACAATGAGCAGTTCTTC | CASSWTSGRSSYNEQFF | TRBD2 | TRBV27 | NA | 17 | TRBJ2-1
TGTGCCAGCAGCTTCCCGAGAGTTAACTATGGCTACACCTTC | CASSFPRVNYGYTF | NA | TRBV7-9 | NA | 14 | TRBJ1-2
TGTGCCAGCAGCTTCACAGGGGTTACTAGCACAGATACGCAGTATTTT | CASSFTGVTSTDTQYF | TRBD1 | TRBV11-2 | NA | 16 | TRBJ2-3
TGCGCCAGCAGCTTGGTCGGAGAGGCCTACAATGAGCAGTTCTTC | CASSLVGEAYNEQFF | NA | TRBV5-1 | NA | 15 | TRBJ2-1
TGTGCCAGCAGTTACTCGGGAGTGTCTGGAAACACCATATATTTT | CASSYSGVSGNTIYF | NA | TRBV6-5 | NA | 15 | TRBJ1-3
TGTGCCAGCAGCTTGGCGGGGACGGACGTAGAAAAACTGTTTTTT | CASSLAGTDVEKLFF | NA | TRBV5-4 | NA | 15 | TRBJ1-4
TGTGCCTGGGTGGGGGCAGGGGATACGCAGTATTTT | CAWVGAGDTQYF | NA | TRBV30 | NA | 12 | TRBJ2-3
TGTGCCAGCAGCTTAACCAGGGGGCACACCGGGGAGCTGTTTTTT | CASSLTRGHTGELFF | TRBD1 | TRBV7-6 | once | 15 | TRBJ2-2
TGCAGCGTTGAAGACCCACCAGTTTCGCAGTATTTT | CSVEDPPVSQYF | NA | TRBV29-1 | NA | 12 | TRBJ2-3
TGTGCCAGCAGCCGCCGGTACGCCTACGAGCAGTACTTC | CASSRRYAYEQYF | NA | TRBV14 | NA | 13 | TRBJ2-7
TGTGCCAGCAGTCGAGCCGACGGGACAGGGGGCCGTGGCTACACCTTC | CASSRADGTGGRGYTF | TRBD1 | TRBV28 | NA | 16 | TRBJ1-2
TGTGCCAGTAGCCATCCGGGACTTACTACAAACGAGCAGTTCTTC | CASSHPGLTTNEQFF | NA | TRBV19 | NA | 15 | TRBJ2-1
TGTGCCAGCTCACCGGGACAGGAGGGTAATTCACCCCTCCACTTT | CASSPGQEGNSPLHF | TRBD1 | TRBV18 | NA | 15 | TRBJ1-6
TGTGCCAGCAGCCAAGAAAGGGGGGCTACTGAAGCTTTCTTT | CASSQERGATEAFF | NA | TRBV4-2 | few | 14 | TRBJ1-1
TGTGCCACCAGTGACGCCCTTGAGGGCAATGAGCAGTTCTTC | CATSDALEGNEQFF | NA | TRBV24-1 | NA | 14 | TRBJ2-1
TGTGCCACCAGCAGAGAGGCCGGAACTGGGGCCAACGTCCTGACTTTC | CATSREAGTGANVLTF | NA | TRBV15 | NA | 16 | TRBJ2-6
TGTGCCACCAGTGGGGGGACTAGCGGAGGACACAATGAGCAGTTCTTC | CATSGGTSGGHNEQFF | TRBD2 | TRBV24-1 | NA | 16 | TRBJ2-1
TGTGCCAGCAGATACGACAGTTACCAGCATTTT | CASRYDSYQHF | NA | TRBV28 | once | 11 | TRBJ1-5
TGTGCCACCAGCAGAGTGGACAGGGATGGGCAAGAGACCCAGTACTTC | CATSRVDRDGQETQYF | TRBD1 | TRBV15 | NA | 16 | TRBJ2-5
TGTGCCAGCAGCCCCTTAGCGGGGAGAGGATCCGTCGGGGCCTACAATGAGCAGTTCTTC | CASSPLAGRGSVGAYNEQFF | TRBD2 | TRBV6-2/TRBV6-3 | NA | 20 | TRBJ2-1
TGTGCAAGGAAGGGAAAGGGAAATGAAAAACTGTTTTTT | CARKGKGNEKLFF | NA | TRBV30 | NA | 13 | TRBJ1-4
TGTGCCTGGGGTACGGGATCCTCTTCCTACGAGCAGTACTTC | CAWGTGSSSYEQYF | NA | TRBV30 | once | 14 | TRBJ2-7
TGTGCCAGCAGCCTAGAAGGACAGGGGTTTAATGAGCAGTTCTTC | CASSLEGQGFNEQFF | TRBD1 | TRBV7-2 | NA | 15 | TRBJ2-1
TGTGCCAGCAGCGTTGTCGGAGAAACCGGGGAGCTGTTTTTT | CASSVVGETGELFF | NA | TRBV9 | once | 14 | TRBJ2-2
TGTGCCAGCAGTAAGGGCCCCAACATTCAGTACTTC | CASSKGPNIQYF | NA | TRBV6-5 | NA | 12 | TRBJ2-4
TGTGCCAGCAGCTTCCGTCGGGGGGATTATGGCTACACCTTC | CASSFRRGDYGYTF | NA | TRBV7-2 | NA | 14 | TRBJ1-2